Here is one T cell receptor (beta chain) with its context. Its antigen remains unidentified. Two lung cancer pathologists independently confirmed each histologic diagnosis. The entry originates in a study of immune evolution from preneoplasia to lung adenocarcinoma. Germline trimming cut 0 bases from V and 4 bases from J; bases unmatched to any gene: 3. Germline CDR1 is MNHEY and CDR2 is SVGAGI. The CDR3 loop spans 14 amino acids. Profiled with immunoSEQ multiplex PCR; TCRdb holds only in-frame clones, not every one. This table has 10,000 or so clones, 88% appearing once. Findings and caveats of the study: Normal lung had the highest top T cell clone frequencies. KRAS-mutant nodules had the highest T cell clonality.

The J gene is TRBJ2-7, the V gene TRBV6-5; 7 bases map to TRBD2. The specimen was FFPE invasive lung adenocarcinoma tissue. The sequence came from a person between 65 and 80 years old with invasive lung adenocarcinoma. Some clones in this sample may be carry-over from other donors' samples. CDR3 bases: TGTGCCAGCAGTTACTCGCGGGAGAGGTACGAGCAGTACTTC. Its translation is CASSYSRERYEQYF.